Detailed here is one T cell receptor beta chain. As yet, its antigen is unknown. Three rounds of nested PCR, following a modified ARM-PCR protocol, produced the TCRbeta library. Each CDR3 protein is one row after TCRdb ran MiXCR on the multiplex PCR reads. The profile shows some 99,000 distinct CDR3 sequences, roughly 80% of them singletons. The record originates from a study of tumor and adjacent non-tumor tissue in lung cancer. Study-wide results and caveats: Higher tumor TCR diversity was associated with shorter survival. In normal lung, the top 100 clones were significantly more dominant than in tumor. Significantly higher TCR diversity was found in tumor than normal lung.

The template was RNA from unsorted bulk tissue. Sequencing input: lung tumor tissue. The clonotype originates from a woman aged 55-70 years with non-small cell lung cancer.

This chain's CDR3 is CASSRTGTDKHQHF. DNA for the CDR3: TGTGCCAGCAGCAGGACAGGGACCGATAAGCATCAGCATTTT. J is TRBJ1-5 and V is TRBV11-2; 8 bases match TRBD1. V shed 5 bases and J 13 bases; nucleotides not matched to a gene: 13. This CDR3 contains 14 residues. The germline V gene encodes CDR1 SGHAT and CDR2 FQNNGV.